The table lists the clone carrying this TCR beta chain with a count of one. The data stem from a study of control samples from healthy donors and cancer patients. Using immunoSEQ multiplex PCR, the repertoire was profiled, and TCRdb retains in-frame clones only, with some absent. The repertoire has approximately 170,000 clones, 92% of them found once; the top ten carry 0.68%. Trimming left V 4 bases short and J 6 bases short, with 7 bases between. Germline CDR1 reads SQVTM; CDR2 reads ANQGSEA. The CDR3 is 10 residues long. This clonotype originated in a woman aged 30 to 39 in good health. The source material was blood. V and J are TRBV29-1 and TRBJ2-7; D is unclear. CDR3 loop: CSVGKGEQYF. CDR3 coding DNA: TGCAGCGTTGGGAAAGGCGAGCAGTACTTC.